A single T cell receptor beta chain is shown here with its context. From germline, CDR1 is SGHNT and CDR2 YYREEE (reference sequence). Losses at the gene ends were 4 bases for V and 3 bases for J; bases not matched to a gene: 4. The length of the CDR3 is 14 residues. Original processing notes: Amplifying reference gene primers gave estimates of nucleated cell counts. Measured with immunoSEQ multiplex PCR; TCRdb has only the in-frame clones, and not every one. That table furnishes V, J and clone size, whereas the DNA furnished D and trimming. Among around 62,000 clones listed, just under 90% were seen once. The sample comes from a study of blood T cell repertoires in COVID-19. Background on the study: T cells, B-cell-depleted T cells, or PBMCs supplied cDNA or gDNA.

Sequences were obtained from peripheral blood. V usage is TRBV5-4 and J usage is TRBJ1-5; 7 positions match TRBD1. The receptor was isolated from a man aged 60 to 69 with acute or convalescent COVID-19. Written as DNA, the CDR3 is TGTGCCAGCAGCGCGGGACAGACCAATCAGCCCCAGCATTTT. This translates into CASSAGQTNQPQHF.